What follows are 12 T cell receptor beta chains derived from one specimen sequenced in a study of blood T cell repertoires in COVID-19. This table comes from immunoSEQ multiplex PCR, and its TCRdb copy is limited to in-frame clones, with some not included. The sample shows some 80,000 clones, 60% to 85% of them seen only once. The sequenced material came from peripheral blood. All receptors come from a woman of 80 years or more with active or convalescent COVID-19.

The chain links TRBV9 to TRBJ2-2; TRBD1 matches 8 bases. V dropped 3 bases and J dropped 7; count of bases not matched to a gene: 8. CDR3 length: 15 amino acids. The germline V gene encodes CDR1 SGDLS and CDR2 YYNGEE. The CDR3 sequence: CASSAVQGADGELFF. The CDR3, as DNA: TGTGCCAGCAGCGCAGTCCAGGGGGCGGACGGGGAGCTGTTTTTT.

This clone was recorded only once. The J gene is TRBJ2-7, the V gene TRBV9; 11 nucleotides match TRBD2. J was trimmed by 2 bases and V by 3 bases; bases with no gene match: 4. Germline V gene data show CDR1 as SGDLS and CDR2 as YYNGEE. This CDR3 comprises 15 residues. The CDR3 sequence is CASSETSGVTYEQYF. In DNA, the CDR3 is TGTGCCAGCAGCGAGACTAGCGGGGTTACCTACGAGCAGTACTTC.

The chain has TRBV10-3 and TRBJ1-3; no reliable D call. CDR1 ENHRY and CDR2 SYGVKD come from the germline V gene. V was trimmed by 4 bases and J by 1 base, leaving 8 bases between them. The CDR3 totals 14 residues. The CDR3 loop reads CAISAPQSGNTIYF. As DNA, the CDR3 is TGTGCCATCAGTGCCCCCCAATCTGGAAACACCATATATTTT.

V is TRBV18 and J is TRBJ1-1, with D possibly being TRBD1 (6 bases). V was trimmed by 5 bases and J by 2 bases, leaving 9 bases between them. From germline, CDR1 is KGHSH and CDR2 LQKENI. The CDR3 covers 13 residues. The CDR3 sequence: CASSGTQNTEAFF. CDR3 sequence (DNA): TGTGCCAGCTCAGGGACACAAAACACTGAAGCTTTCTTT.

V and J are TRBV2 and TRBJ1-5; no clear D gene. The CDR3 is made up of 16 amino acids. CDR1 is SNHLY and CDR2 is FYNNEI in the germline V gene. The ends were cut back, 1 base at V and 7 bases at J, with 17 bases in the middle. The CDR3 DNA reads as TGTGCCAGCAGTGAAGTACGGTCCGGAGGACGGCAGCCCCAGCATTTT. This codes for CASSEVRSGGRQPQHF. The whole variable domain, filled in from reference TRBV2 and TRBJ1-5, reads EPEVTQTPSHQVTQMGQEVILRCVPISNHLYFYWYRQILGQKVEFLVSFYNNEISEKSEIFDDQFSVERPDGSNFTLKIRSTKLEDSAMYFCASSEVRSGGRQPQHFGDGTRLSIL.

The V gene is TRBV28, the J gene TRBJ1-2, with 8 bases lining up with TRBD1. V trimming: 5 bases; J trimming: 8 bases; junction bases outside the gene matches: 13. From germline, CDR1 is MDHEN and CDR2 SYDVKM. The CDR3 consists of 15 residues. The CDR3 DNA reads as TGTGCCAGCAGTCCCAGGCCCTCAGGGGGCGGAGGCTACACCTTC. As protein: CASSPRPSGGGGYTF.

This rearrangement joins TRBV11-2 to TRBJ2-1; 9 bases are shared with TRBD2. Germline lookup yields CDR1 SGHAT and CDR2 FQNNGV. The CDR3 runs to 15 residues. The V segment lost 3 bases and the J segment 1 base; nucleotides outside the gene matches: 1. The CDR3 DNA sequence: TGTGCCAGCAGCTTCCTAGCGGGGTCCTACAATGAGCAGTTCTTC. Encoded protein: CASSFLAGSYNEQFF.

The chain joins TRBV14 to TRBJ2-4; 8 bases fit TRBD1. CDR3 length equals 13 residues. The V segment lost 4 bases and the J segment 4 bases; nucleotides outside the gene matches: 0. The germline gives CDR1 SGHDN, CDR2 FVKESK. In nucleotides, the CDR3 is TGTGCCAGCAGCCGGACAGGGAAAAACATTCAGTACTTC. This sequence encodes CASSRTGKNIQYF.

The chain uses TRBV4-1 and TRBJ1-4; 7 bases line up with TRBD1. This CDR3 contains 16 residues. The V gene end was trimmed by 1 base and the J gene end by 7 bases; junction bases not matched to a gene: 9. CDR1 is MGHRA and CDR2 is YSYEKL in the germline V gene. CDR3 protein: CASSQVVTGWSEKLFF. The CDR3 DNA reads TGCGCCAGCAGCCAAGTAGTGACAGGGTGGAGTGAAAAACTGTTTTTT.

V usage is TRBV19 and J usage is TRBJ1-1; 8 bases line up with TRBD1. V shed 5 bases and J 5 bases; nucleotides not matched to a gene: 16. This CDR3 is 17 amino acids long. The germline CDR1 and CDR2 sequences are LNHDA and SQIVND (reference sequence). The CDR3 spells CASSDTGGTSFRTEAFF. CDR3 DNA sequence: TGTGCCAGTAGTGACACAGGGGGAACTTCGTTTCGAACTGAAGCTTTCTTT.

This clone was seen a single time. V and J are TRBV5-1 and TRBJ1-1, with D perhaps TRBD1 (6 bases). Germline CDR1 SGHRS, CDR2 YFSETQ. Between the trimmed V and J ends, which lost 4 bases and 2 bases, there was a span of 18 bases. The CDR3 is 16 amino acids. The DNA of the CDR3 is TGCGCCAGCAGCAAAAACACAGGGTTCACAAACACTGAAGCTTTCTTT. The encoded protein is CASSKNTGFTNTEAFF.

V usage is TRBV5-4 and J usage is TRBJ2-3, with D uncertain. Trimming took 5 bases from V and 6 from J, leaving 10 bases between them. This CDR3 has 12 residues. The germline gives CDR1 SGHNT, CDR2 YYREEE (reference sequence). Here the CDR3 DNA reads TGTGCCAGCAGTGCGGTATATGATACGCAGTATTTT. It specifies CASSAVYDTQYF.